The 18 T cell receptor beta chains in this list originate from one sample, sequenced in a study of blood T cell repertoires in COVID-19. Profiled with immunoSEQ multiplex PCR; TCRdb holds only in-frame clones, not every one. Of under 65,000 clones in the sample, approximately 84% were seen once. Sequenced: peripheral blood. The origin of the receptors is a man older than 75 in a cohort sampled during active COVID-19.

This chain joins TRBV19 and TRBJ2-4; 11 nucleotides match TRBD1. Germline V CDR1 and CDR2: LNHDA, SQIVND (reference sequence). The J segment lost 2 bases and the V segment lost 6 bases, leaving 6 bases of the junction unmatched. The CDR3 spans 16 residues. CDR3 nucleotides: TGTGCCAGTAGAGGACAGGGGGCCTTGACCAAAAACATTCAGTACTTC. It codes for CASRGQGALTKNIQYF.

The chain is built from TRBV11-2 and TRBJ1-1; D remains unclear. V shed 0 bases and J shed 0 bases, with 11 bases lying between them. Germline V CDR1 and CDR2: SGHAT, FQNNGV. The CDR3 is 16 residues long. The CDR3 loop reads CASSLDRSSLNTEAFF. CDR3 nucleotide sequence: TGTGCCAGCAGCTTAGATCGGAGCAGCCTGAACACTGAAGCTTTCTTT.

In its sample, this clone was seen once. The chain carries TRBV18 and TRBJ2-1; D is uncertain. The CDR3 has 13 residues. Germline V lookup: CDR1 KGHSH, CDR2 LQKENI. The germline V and J ends were trimmed by 3 bases and 4 bases, with 7 bases remaining between them. CDR3 DNA sequence: TGTGCCAGCTCACCCATAGAATACAATGAGCAGTTCTTC. Translating it yields CASSPIEYNEQFF.

This chain links TRBV11-2 with TRBJ2-4, with 9 bases that match TRBD2. V shed 1 base, J shed 9 bases, and the junction held 10 bases outside the gene matches. Germline CDR1 and CDR2: SGHAT and FQNNGV. CDR3 length equals 16 residues. The CDR3 loop reads CASSLASGISLGIQYF. CDR3 nucleotides: TGTGCCAGCAGCTTAGCTAGCGGGATCAGCCTGGGCATTCAGTACTTC.

In this sample, this clone turned up once. The chain combines TRBV3-1 (or the pseudogene TRBV3-2) with TRBJ1-2; the match to TRBD1 covers 8 bases. The CDR3 runs to 15 residues. In germline, CDR1 is LGHDT, CDR2 YNNKEL (reference sequence). Trimming removed 3 bases from V and 4 bases from J; junction bases left unmatched: 7. CDR3 sequence: CASSHRGLVSYGYTF. The CDR3 coding sequence is TGTGCCAGCAGCCACAGGGGGCTAGTCTCCTATGGCTACACCTTC.

The rearrangement uses TRBV5-1 and TRBJ1-1; 7 bases match TRBD1. The CDR3 is 14 amino acids. CDR1 is SGHRS, CDR2 YFSETQ, per germline. The ends lost 2 bases at V and 1 base at J; junction bases unmatched: 2. The CDR3 nucleotides read TGCGCCAGCAGCTTAGCAGGGGGGAACACTGAAGCTTTCTTT. Protein sequence: CASSLAGGNTEAFF.

The chain employs TRBV2 and TRBJ2-7; weak D call: TRBD2 (6 bases). The CDR3 runs 14 residues. The ends were cut back, 6 bases at V and 3 bases at J, with 15 bases in the middle. Per germline, CDR1 SNHLY and CDR2 FYNNEI. CDR3 sequence reads: CASRTDYKGYEQYF. CDR3 bases: TGTGCCAGCAGAACGGACTACAAGGGCTACGAGCAGTACTTC.

CDR3 coding DNA: TGTGCCAGCAGCTTACGACGACTAGCGGCTCAAGAGACCCAGTACTTC. Its protein product is CASSLRRLAAQETQYF. The chain is built from TRBV11-2 and TRBJ2-5, with 9 bases lining up with TRBD2. V was clipped by 2 bases and J by 2 bases; unmatched bases: 6. The CDR3 runs to 16 residues. CDR1 is SGHAT, CDR2 FQNNGV, per germline.

This chain links TRBV10-1 with TRBJ1-2, with D unclear. In germline, CDR1 is WNHNN, CDR2 SYGVQD (reference sequence). The CDR3 runs to 14 residues. Trimming left V 8 bases short and J 6 bases short, with 19 bases between. This CDR3 is CASHVSVRAHGYTF. The CDR3 DNA reads TGCGCCAGCCATGTGTCCGTTAGAGCGCATGGCTACACCTTC.

This clone was counted once. The genes are TRBV2 and TRBJ2-6; perhaps TRBD2 as D (5 bases). V shed 7 bases and J shed 0 bases, with 13 bases lying between them. The germline V gene has CDR1 SNHLY and CDR2 FYNNEI. CDR3 length: 16 amino acids. The chain's CDR3 is CASTVGGRSGANVLTF. CDR3 nucleotides: TGTGCCAGCACCGTAGGAGGACGCTCTGGGGCCAACGTCCTGACTTTC.

The genes are TRBV7-9 and TRBJ2-3; the match to TRBD2 covers 9 bases. After removal of 0 bases from V and 3 bases from J, the junction contained 1 base not matched to a gene. The germline V gene encodes CDR1 SEHNR and CDR2 FQNEAQ (reference sequence). The CDR3 runs 15 residues. Here the CDR3 reads CASSLASGSTDTQYF. The CDR3 nucleotides read TGTGCCAGCAGCTTAGCTAGCGGGAGTACAGATACGCAGTATTTT. The entire variable domain, with the rest obtained from reference TRBV7-9 and TRBJ2-3, is as follows: DTGVSQNPRHKITKRGQNVTFRCDPISEHNRLYWYRQTLGQGPEFLTYFQNEAQLEKSRLLSDRFSAERPKGSFSTLEIQRTEQGDSAMYLCASSLASGSTDTQYFGPGTRLTVL.

This clone was seen more than once but under ten times. The gene calls are TRBV3-1 (or the pseudogene TRBV3-2) and TRBJ2-1; the D gene is possibly TRBD2 (6 bases). Germline CDR1 reads LGHDT; CDR2 reads YNNKEL (reference sequence). The germline V and J ends were trimmed by 5 bases and 6 bases, with 17 bases remaining between them. CDR3 length equals 15 residues. The CDR3 loop reads CASSWSGLLGNEQFF. The CDR3 DNA follows: TGTGCCAGCAGCTGGAGCGGGCTTCTGGGCAATGAGCAGTTCTTC.

The chain couples TRBV14 to TRBJ1-2; weak D call: TRBD1 (6 bases). Between the trimmed V and J ends, which lost 1 base and 7 bases, there was a span of 10 bases. The V gene's germline CDR1 is SGHDN and CDR2 FVKESK. The CDR3 sequence is 13 residues long. DNA for the CDR3: TGTGCCAGCAGCCAAGTGGGGGCGGTTGGCTACACCTTC. Translated, it gives CASSQVGAVGYTF.

V is TRBV10-1 and J is TRBJ2-7; 9 positions match TRBD2. The germline CDR1 and CDR2 sequences are WNHNN and SYGVQD (reference sequence). J lost 4 bases, V lost 4 bases, and 2 bases had no gene match. The CDR3 runs 13 residues. This CDR3 is CASSVLAGYEQYF. The CDR3, as DNA: TGCGCCAGCAGTGTACTAGCGGGTTACGAGCAGTACTTC.

The rearrangement joins TRBV2 to TRBJ1-4; D possibly corresponds to TRBD1 (5 bases). The V end lost 7 bases, the J end lost 8 bases, and 14 bases lay between the germline ends. This CDR3 spans 13 amino acids. The germline CDR1 and CDR2 sequences are SNHLY and FYNNEI. In DNA, the CDR3 is TGTGCCAGCAAGGTCGACAGTCGGGAAAAACTGTTTTTT. It is translated as CASKVDSREKLFF.

V gene TRBV18 combines with J gene TRBJ2-1; weak D call: TRBD2 (5 bases). The germline V and J ends were trimmed by 0 bases and 2 bases, with 11 bases remaining between them. CDR1 KGHSH and CDR2 LQKENI come from the germline V gene. This CDR3 has 16 residues. The CDR3 is CASSPPPAEAYNEQFF. CDR3 in DNA: TGTGCCAGCTCACCACCCCCGGCGGAGGCCTACAATGAGCAGTTCTTC.

The V gene is TRBV18, the J gene TRBJ2-1; 11 nucleotides agree with TRBD1. The trim removed 5 bases at V and 9 bases at J, leaving 9 bases unmatched. Germline V gives CDR1 KGHSH, CDR2 LQKENI. The CDR3 sequence is 15 residues long. The CDR3, as DNA: TGTGCCAGCTCAACCGGGACAGGGGGTTCTCCTGAGCAGTTCTTC. It translates to CASSTGTGGSPEQFF. Full variable domain (rest looked up from reference TRBV18 and TRBJ2-1): NAGVMQNPRHLVRRRGQEARLRCSPMKGHSHVYWYRQLPEEGLKFMVYLQKENIIDESGMPKERFSAEFPKEGPSILRIQQVVRGDSAAYFCASSTGTGGSPEQFFGPGTRLTVL.

V usage is TRBV2 and J usage is TRBJ1-6; the match to TRBD1 covers 7 bases. The germline CDR1 and CDR2 sequences are SNHLY and FYNNEI. The V and J ends lost 3 bases and 14 bases, in that order; junction bases with no gene match: 4. The CDR3 totals 12 residues. CDR3 region: CASSERQGTLHF. DNA of the CDR3: TGTGCCAGCAGTGAGAGACAGGGAACCCTCCACTTT.